This TCR beta chain was sequenced for a study of technical replicates of blood from a handful of donors. Germline values: CDR1 MDHEN, CDR2 SYDVKM. This CDR3 region has 13 residues. Trimming cost V 3 bases and J 10 bases, with 14 bases left between them. TCRdb keeps only in-frame clones here, not all; method: immunoSEQ multiplex PCR. The sample has some 57,000 clones, around 97% seen once. This clone has only one observation. This chain links TRBV28 with TRBJ2-3, with a possible D match to TRBD2 (5 bases). The source is a human donor in good health. The source material was T cells isolated from PBMCs. The CDR3 nucleotides are TGTGCCAGCAGTTTGCTTTATCCGGGATCGCAGTATTTT. Translation: CASSLLYPGSQYF. Full variable domain (outside the CDR3, taken from reference TRBV28 and TRBJ2-3): DVKVTQSSRYLVKRTGEKVFLECVQDMDHENMFWYRQDPGLGLRLIYFSYDVKMKEKGDIPEGYSVSREKKERFSLILESASTNQTSMYLCASSLLYPGSQYFGPGTRLTVL.